This note documents a single TCR beta chain sequence. The antigen is undetermined. A CD45RA+ naive subset and a CD45RA-negative memory subset were split from CD4+ cells. The sample belongs to a study of shared clonotypes between healthy human individuals. Study-level findings and limits: Naive subsets usually exceeded memory subsets in estimated richness. What limited the represented genetic and exposure-history diversity was the small number of donors. Sharing across four donors was highest in naive CD4 (about 5%) and lowest in memory CD8 (about 0.4%).

The table came from immunoSEQ multiplex PCR; TCRdb's copy has only in-frame clones and leaves some out. This sample has under 600,000 clones, with more than 95% found just once. CDR1 and CDR2 from the germline V gene are MDHEN and SYDVKM. V was shortened by 2 bases and J by 0 bases, with 5 bases between the two germline ends. The CDR3 consists of 14 residues. Source material: naive CD4+ T cells sorted from blood. Specified subset: CD45RA+ positively selected. The V call is TRBV28, the J call TRBJ1-3, with D uncertain. The receptor comes from a woman aged 25 to 39 in good health. The CDR3 DNA reads TGTGCCAGCAGTTTAAAGTTCTCTGGAAACACCATATATTTT. This translates into CASSLKFSGNTIYF.